One and the same sample provided the 8 T cell receptor beta chains below, sequenced in a study of Graves' ophthalmopathy and Graves' hyperthyroidism. The sequenced template was RNA, covering the TCR beta CDR3 region. The first round was an RT-PCR with HTBI primers, and the second round was a multiplex PCR. TCRdb passed the multiplex PCR reads through MiXCR, listing each CDR3 protein once. The sample includes 340,000 or so distinct CDR3 sequences, roughly a sixth of them seen just once. Sequenced: peripheral blood. These receptors all come from an adult man with Graves' ophthalmopathy.

This clonotype was detected many times. The CDR3: CASSRDSEAGANVLTF. CDR3 bases: TGTGCCAGCAGCCGGGACTCGGAAGCTGGGGCCAACGTCCTGACTTTC. The V gene is TRBV7-9, the J gene TRBJ2-6, with D perhaps TRBD2 (6 bases). Per germline, CDR1 SEHNR and CDR2 FQNEAQ (reference sequence). The CDR3 spans 16 residues. V lost 5 bases and J lost 2, with 13 bases in between.

This clonotype was seen many times. The chain employs TRBV2 and TRBJ1-5, with D maybe TRBD1 (6 bases). The CDR3 is made up of 14 amino acids. V shed 5 bases and J shed 3 bases, with 11 bases lying between them. Germline V gene lookup returns CDR1 SNHLY and CDR2 FYNNEI. The CDR3 here is CASSRDRTNQPQHF. The CDR3 DNA sequence: TGTGCCAGCAGTCGCGACAGGACCAATCAGCCCCAGCATTTT.

This clonotype has ten or more counts. V and J are TRBV4-2 and TRBJ2-2, with a tentative D call TRBD1 (6 bases). The CDR3 length is 16 residues. Germline-derived CDR1 and CDR2 are LGHNA and YNFKEQ. The V gene lost 4 bases and the J gene lost 5 bases, with 17 bases spanning the gap. For the CDR3, the DNA is TGTGCCAGCAGCCGACAGGCGCACGGAGTTACCGGGGAGCTGTTTTTT. Translation gives CASSRQAHGVTGELFF.

This clonotype was seen repeatedly, ten times or more. The rearrangement joins TRBV30 to TRBJ1-3; D is unclear. The germline V gene encodes CDR1 GTSNPN and CDR2 SVGIG (reference sequence). This CDR3 is built from 13 residues. V was trimmed by 4 bases and J by 0 bases, leaving 7 bases between them. The CDR3 DNA follows: TGTGCCTGGACCAGAAGCTCTGGAAACACCATATATTTT. Its translation is CAWTRSSGNTIYF.

The chain couples TRBV6-1 to TRBJ1-1; possibly TRBD1 for D (5 bases). The CDR3 runs to 11 residues. CDR1 is MNHNS and CDR2 is SASEGT in the germline V gene. Trimming pared 6 bases from V and 10 bases from J, leaving 12 bases between. The CDR3: CASRTGLRAFF. As DNA, the CDR3 is TGTGCCAGCAGAACGGGACTCAGAGCTTTCTTT.

This clonotype was counted at least ten times. The chain carries TRBV18 and TRBJ1-1; 7 nucleotides agree with TRBD1. The CDR3 is made up of 15 amino acids. Germline V gene data show CDR1 as KGHSH and CDR2 as LQKENI. V lost 1 base to trimming and J lost 4 bases; unmatched junction nucleotides: 6. The CDR3 DNA sequence: TGTGCCAGCTCACCACTCCAGGACAGGTCCACTGAAGCTTTCTTT. Its protein product is CASSPLQDRSTEAFF.

There are many counts of this clonotype. V and J are TRBV11-2 and TRBJ1-5; a weak D match, TRBD1 (5 bases). The V gene lost 5 bases and the J gene lost 2 bases, with 16 bases spanning the gap. CDR1 is SGHAT, CDR2 FQNNGV, per germline. The CDR3 loop spans 16 amino acids. CDR3: CASSPIGGVGNQPQHF. CDR3 bases: TGTGCCAGCAGCCCGATTGGGGGGGTCGGCAATCAGCCCCAGCATTTT.

This clonotype was observed at least ten times. V gene TRBV20-1 combines with J gene TRBJ1-1; D remains ambiguous. The germline CDR1 and CDR2 sequences are DFQATT and SNEGSKA (reference sequence). The CDR3 runs to 11 residues. In DNA, the CDR3 is TGCAGCGCGGAGTTGAGCACTGAAGCTTTCTTT. This codes for CSAELSTEAFF.